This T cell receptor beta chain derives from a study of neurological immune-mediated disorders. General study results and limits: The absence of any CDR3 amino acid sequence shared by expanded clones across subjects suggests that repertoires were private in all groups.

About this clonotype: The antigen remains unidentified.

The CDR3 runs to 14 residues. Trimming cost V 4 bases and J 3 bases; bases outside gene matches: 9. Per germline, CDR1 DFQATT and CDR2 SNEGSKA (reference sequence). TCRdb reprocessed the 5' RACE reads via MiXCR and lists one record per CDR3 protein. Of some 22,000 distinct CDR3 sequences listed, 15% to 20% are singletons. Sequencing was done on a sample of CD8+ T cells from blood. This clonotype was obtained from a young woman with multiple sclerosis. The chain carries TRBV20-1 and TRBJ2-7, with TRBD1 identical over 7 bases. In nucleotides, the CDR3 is TGCAGTGCTAATGAGGGGGACAGATACTACGAGCAGTACTTC. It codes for CSANEGDRYYEQYF.